Shown below are 24 T cell receptor beta chains from a single sample sequenced in a study of T cell responses to AZD1222 COVID-19 vaccine (dated by TCRdb to the early 2020s). The library was prepared using the immunoSEQ multiplex PCR assay. The table was pulled from immuneACCESS by TCRdb, which kept in-frame rearrangements only. Such tables lose some clones; where checked, under half of the loss comes from unresolved V genes, and the rest has no known cause. The sample table contains approximately 130,000 clones; only one count was recorded for 93% of them. Of the sample, 0.91% is held by the ten largest clones. Explained via the paper, the time point label denotes: baseline before first vaccination. The sequencing used peripheral blood, collected on day 0 of AZD1222 vaccination. The receptors were sampled from an adult in good health.

The CDR3 loop reads CSYIMAGDRGYQQFF. For the CDR3, the DNA is TGCAGCTATATAATGGCTGGGGACAGGGGTTATCAGCAGTTCTTC. The chain links TRBV29-1 to TRBJ2-1, with 10 nucleotides matching TRBD1. CDR1 is SQVTM, CDR2 ANQGSEA, per germline. V shed 8 bases, J shed 11 bases, and the junction held 18 bases outside the gene matches. This CDR3 region has 15 residues.

The gene calls are TRBV7-8 and TRBJ2-2; D not resolved. V was clipped by 2 bases and J by 6 bases, with 4 bases between them. The CDR3 loop spans 12 amino acids. Germline V gives CDR1 SGHVS, CDR2 FQNEAQ. CDR3 nucleotides: TGTGCCAGCAGCTTATTCTCCGGGGAGCTGTTTTTT. As protein: CASSLFSGELFF.

The rearrangement links TRBV9 to TRBJ1-2; D possibly corresponds to TRBD1 (5 bases). Germline assignment: CDR1 SGDLS and CDR2 YYNGEE. The CDR3 loop spans 15 amino acids. V lost 0 bases and J 2 bases, leaving 11 bases between the germline ends. The DNA of the CDR3 is TGTGCCAGCAGCGTAGACGCAGGGTCGAACTATGGCTACACCTTC. This sequence encodes CASSVDAGSNYGYTF.

The V gene is TRBV6-5, the J gene TRBJ1-1; D possibly corresponds to TRBD1 (6 bases). There are 14 residues in the CDR3. Germline V gene lookup returns CDR1 MNHEY and CDR2 SVGAGI. V shed 5 bases and J shed 2 bases, with 12 bases lying between them. CDR3 nucleotides: TGTGCCAGCAGTCCGGGCAGGGGAAACACTGAAGCTTTCTTT. Translating it yields CASSPGRGNTEAFF.

The gene calls are TRBV5-1 and TRBJ1-1; D is uncertain. CDR1 and CDR2 (germline): SGHRS, YFSETQ. This CDR3 comprises 14 residues. Deletions cut 0 bases from V and 3 bases from J, with 9 bases between. The CDR3 region has the DNA TGCGCCAGCAGCTTGGGCGACATGGACACTGAAGCTTTCTTT. It specifies CASSLGDMDTEAFF.

The CDR3 spells CASSQEPGQVNTEAFF. The DNA of the CDR3 is TGTGCCAGCAGCCAAGAGCCCGGACAGGTGAACACTGAAGCTTTCTTT. The rearrangement links TRBV3-1 (or the pseudogene TRBV3-2) to TRBJ1-1, with 7 bases that match TRBD1. Germline V gives CDR1 LGHDT, CDR2 YNNKEL (reference sequence). V lost 0 bases, J lost 0 bases, and 4 bases stayed unmatched. The CDR3 totals 16 residues.

The V call is TRBV30, the J call TRBJ1-5; D ambiguous. Germline loops: CDR1 GTSNPN, CDR2 SVGIG (reference sequence). V was cut by 0 bases and J by 4 bases, with 7 bases left in between. The CDR3 runs to 13 residues. The CDR3 region has the DNA TGTGCCTGGAGTGTTCTGGGGAATCAGCCCCAGCATTTT. It yields the protein CAWSVLGNQPQHF.

This clone was detected only once. The chain carries TRBV19 and TRBJ1-1, with unresolved D. Germline CDR1 and CDR2: LNHDA and SQIVND (reference sequence). This CDR3 has 13 residues. Between the trimmed V and J ends, which lost 4 bases and 1 base, there was a span of 7 bases. The DNA for the CDR3 is TGTGCCAGTAGTAGGCGGGAGAACACTGAAGCTTTCTTT. It encodes CASSRRENTEAFF.

The rearrangement joins TRBV7-7 to TRBJ2-5, with 7 nucleotides matching TRBD1. Germline trimming cut 5 bases from V and 2 bases from J; bases unmatched to any gene: 8. This CDR3 contains 15 residues. CDR1 is SSHAT, CDR2 FNYEAQ, per germline (reference sequence). This CDR3 is CASSPAPGQQETQYF. The CDR3 DNA sequence: TGTGCCAGCAGCCCAGCCCCGGGACAGCAAGAGACCCAGTACTTC.

This clone occurred once. The chain is built from TRBV7-9 and TRBJ1-1, with unresolved D. The germline CDR1 and CDR2 sequences are SEHNR and FQNEAQ (reference sequence). CDR3 size: 10 residues. Trimming left V 6 bases short and J 14 bases short, with 13 bases between. The CDR3 DNA is TGTGCCAGCAGTCTAGTCGACTTCTTCTTT. Residues: CASSLVDFFF.

The V call is TRBV5-1, the J call TRBJ2-7; 11 bases are a match to TRBD2. The CDR3 is 15 amino acids. CDR1 and CDR2 from the germline V gene are SGHRS and YFSETQ. The ends lost 2 bases at V and 4 bases at J; junction bases unmatched: 5. The DNA of the CDR3 is TGCGCCAGCAGCTTCATAGCGGGGGGGCCATACGAGCAGTACTTC. As protein: CASSFIAGGPYEQYF.

The chain joins TRBV7-2 to TRBJ1-2; tentative D call: TRBD1 (5 bases). Germline values: CDR1 SGHTA, CDR2 FQGNSA. The CDR3 totals 14 residues. V was trimmed by 1 base and J by 6 bases, leaving 12 bases between them. CDR3 region: CASSLEWGADGYTF. The CDR3, as DNA: TGTGCCAGCAGCTTAGAGTGGGGCGCAGATGGCTACACCTTC.

In regard to this clone: Other nucleotide sequences in the sample specify the same CDR3. This sequence joins TRBV6-1 and TRBJ1-1; a weak D match, TRBD1 (5 bases). Trimming pared 3 bases from V and 0 bases from J, leaving 5 bases between. This CDR3 comprises 13 residues. The V gene's germline CDR1 is MNHNS and CDR2 SASEGT. Written as DNA, the CDR3 is TGTGCCAGCAGTGAGACAGTGAACACTGAAGCTTTCTTT. The encoded protein is CASSETVNTEAFF.

The chain links TRBV14 to TRBJ1-5; D gene uncertain. Germline CDR1 is SGHDN and CDR2 is FVKESK. The CDR3 contains 13 residues. V was pared by 0 bases and J by 10 bases, with 10 bases between. CDR3 in DNA: TGTGCCAGCAGCCAAGAAGAATTCGGCCCCCAGCATTTT. It encodes CASSQEEFGPQHF.

This clone was counted once. The chain couples TRBV3-1 (or the pseudogene TRBV3-2) to TRBJ1-4; 9 nucleotides match TRBD1. Germline CDR1 is LGHDT and CDR2 is YNNKEL (reference sequence). There are 15 residues in the CDR3. V gave up 4 bases and J gave up 7 bases; unmatched junction bases: 7. CDR3 region: CASSPPRTGVEKLFF. The DNA for the CDR3 is TGTGCCAGCAGCCCCCCCCGGACAGGGGTTGAAAAACTGTTTTTT.

The chain uses TRBV20-1 and TRBJ2-3; possible D gene TRBD2, 7 bases. CDR3 size: 11 residues. The V and J ends lost 3 bases and 10 bases respectively, with 11 bases between them. Germline assignment: CDR1 DFQATT and CDR2 SNEGSKA (reference sequence). The CDR3 here is CSARAGAAQYF. Here the CDR3 DNA reads TGCAGTGCTAGGGCGGGGGCCGCGCAGTATTTT.

This clone was seen a single time. The chain joins TRBV2 to TRBJ1-1, with D hard to call. V lost 4 bases and J lost 1, with 10 bases in between. The CDR3 length is 14 residues. The germline V gene has CDR1 SNHLY and CDR2 FYNNEI. The CDR3 sequence: CASSGGGENTEAFF. CDR3 bases: TGTGCCAGCAGTGGCGGCGGAGAGAACACTGAAGCTTTCTTT.

The gene calls are TRBV19 and TRBJ1-4, with TRBD1 matching over 7 bases. J lost 4 bases, V lost 3 bases, and 8 bases had no gene match. Germline V gene data show CDR1 as LNHDA and CDR2 as SQIVND (reference sequence). The CDR3 spans 16 residues. The CDR3 DNA follows: TGTGCCAGTAGTATGGGAGGGGGCCGATTTAATGAAAAACTGTTTTTT. Amino acids: CASSMGGGRFNEKLFF.

The chain carries TRBV7-9 and TRBJ1-1; no reliable D call. V lost 1 base and J 0 bases, leaving 9 bases between the germline ends. The CDR3 runs 15 residues. Germline V lookup: CDR1 SEHNR, CDR2 FQNEAQ (reference sequence). The CDR3 sequence is CASSLGRALNTEAFF. The CDR3 DNA sequence: TGTGCCAGCAGCTTAGGGAGGGCGCTGAACACTGAAGCTTTCTTT.

This chain links TRBV7-3 with TRBJ2-2; the D is unclear. The CDR3 runs to 12 residues. CDR1 and CDR2 from the germline V gene are SGHTA and FQGTGA. The V end was cut by 4 bases, the J end by 7 bases, with 7 bases between. The CDR3 DNA reads as TGTGCCAGCAGCTCTCCGTACGGGGAGCTGTTTTTT. This translates into CASSSPYGELFF.

The chain is built from TRBV13 and TRBJ2-1, with D hard to call. Looked up from germline, CDR1 is PRHDT and CDR2 is FYEKMQ (reference sequence). This CDR3 contains 12 residues. V lost 0 bases, J lost 8 bases, and 5 bases lay in between. CDR3 nucleotide sequence: TGTGCCAGCAGCTTAGGTTCTGATGAGCAGTTCTTC. It translates to CASSLGSDEQFF.

The J gene is TRBJ1-1, the V gene TRBV12-3 or TRBV12-4; the D gene is possibly TRBD1 (5 bases). Trimming took 4 bases from V and 11 from J, leaving 17 bases between them. This CDR3 spans 13 amino acids. The CDR3 sequence: CASSWDGRVWAFF. The CDR3 DNA follows: TGTGCCAGCAGTTGGGACGGCCGGGTCTGGGCTTTCTTT.

The sample holds one count of this clone. The J gene is TRBJ1-5, the V gene TRBV27; D uncertain. With 2 bases removed from V and 3 bases from J, the gap between germline ends came to 11 bases. The CDR3 sequence is 15 residues long. The V gene's germline CDR1 is MNHEY and CDR2 SMNVEV (reference sequence). The CDR3 DNA reads TGTGCCAGCAGTTTAAACCCGTCATTCAATCAGCCCCAGCATTTT. Its translation: CASSLNPSFNQPQHF.

The chain is built from TRBV28 and TRBJ1-2; D ambiguous. This CDR3 contains 11 residues. Trimming left V 5 bases short and J 2 bases short, with 3 bases between. CDR1 is MDHEN, CDR2 SYDVKM, per germline. CDR3 bases: TGTGCCAGCAGTACCAACTATGGCTACACCTTC. This sequence encodes CASSTNYGYTF.